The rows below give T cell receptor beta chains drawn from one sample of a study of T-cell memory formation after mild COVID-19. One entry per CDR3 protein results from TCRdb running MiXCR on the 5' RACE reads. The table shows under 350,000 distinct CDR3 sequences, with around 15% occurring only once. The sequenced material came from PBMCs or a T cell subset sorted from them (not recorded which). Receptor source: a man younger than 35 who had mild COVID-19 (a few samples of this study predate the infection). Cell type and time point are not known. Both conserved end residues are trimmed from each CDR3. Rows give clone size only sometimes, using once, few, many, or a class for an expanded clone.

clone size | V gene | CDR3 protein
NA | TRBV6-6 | ASVGTGHEQY
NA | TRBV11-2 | ASSPGQGTGNTIY
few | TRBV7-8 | ASSLASGIGNQPQH
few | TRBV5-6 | ASSLPSGGVTQY
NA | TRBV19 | ASSIDPGPTDTQY
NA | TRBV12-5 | ASAQHWDGGVAETQY
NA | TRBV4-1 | ASSQPSGGSYNEQF
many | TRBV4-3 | ASSQDLAGSYNEQF
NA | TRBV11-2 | ASSLDTYQPQH
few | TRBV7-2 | ASGGGSGELF
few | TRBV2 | ASRGPGAEAF
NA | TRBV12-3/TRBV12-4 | ASSQATSGGAPEQF
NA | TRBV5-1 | ASNPRGTRRNTEAF
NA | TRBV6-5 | ASSRVGEDTQY